This is a list of T cell receptor beta chains from one sample in a study of T cell responses to AZD1222 COVID-19 vaccine. Only in-frame clones appear in the TCRdb table, and some are missing; sequencing was by immunoSEQ multiplex PCR. The repertoire holds over 150,000 clones, under 95% seen once, with 18% in the top ten. This specimen was peripheral blood, taken on day 0 of AZD1222 vaccination. These receptors all stem from an adult in good health. Both conserved end residues are part of each CDR3. The D gene is left open where the match is weak. Rows give clone size only sometimes, using once, few, many, or a class for an expanded clone.

TRBV7-3	TRBD1	-	TRBJ2-1	TGTGCCAGCAGCTTAAGACCCGGGGACAGGAGCGGCCTTCCTAGGAATGAGCAGTTCTTC	CASSLRPGDRSGLPRNEQFF
TRBV21-1	-	-	TRBJ2-4	TGTGCCAGCAGCCCTGGACAGCTCAAGTACTTC	CASSPGQLKYF
TRBV5-1	-	-	TRBJ1-1	TGCGCCAGCAGCTTATCCGCAGGGGTGAACACTGAAGCTTTCTTT	CASSLSAGVNTEAFF
TRBV18	-	-	TRBJ1-5	TGTGCCAGCTCCCCGGACACGAGCAATCAGCCCCAGCATTTT	CASSPDTSNQPQHF
TRBV2	TRBD1	-	TRBJ1-1	TGTGCCAGCAGACCCCCCCGGGACAGGGGGCTTCCTGAAGCTTTCTTT	CASRPPRDRGLPEAFF
TRBV9	-	-	TRBJ1-1	TGTGCCAGCAGCTCAGGGTCACTGGGGAACACTGAAGCTTTCTTT	CASSSGSLGNTEAFF
TRBV4-1	TRBD2	-	TRBJ2-7	TGCGCCAGCAGCCAGGGGACTAGCGGGAGAACCTACGAGCAGTACTTC	CASSQGTSGRTYEQYF
TRBV2	TRBD1	-	TRBJ2-7	TGTGCCAGCGGGGGACAGGGTTACGAGCAGTACTTC	CASGGQGYEQYF
TRBV27	-	-	TRBJ2-7	TGTGCCAGCAGTTTATCGATTAGGAGGAGGCAGTACTTC	CASSLSIRRRQYF
TRBV3-1/TRBV3-2	-	once	TRBJ2-7	TGTGCCAGCAGCCAAGCACTTTCCTACGAGCAGTACTTC	CASSQALSYEQYF
TRBV24-1	TRBD1	-	TRBJ1-2	TGTGCCACCAGTGGGACAGGGGACCCTAACTATGGCTACACCTTC	CATSGTGDPNYGYTF
TRBV28	TRBD1	-	TRBJ1-5	TGTGCCAGCAGTCGTACCAGGACAGGGCTTCATCAGCCCCAGCATTTT	CASSRTRTGLHQPQHF
TRBV10-3	TRBD2	-	TRBJ2-3	TGTGCCATCAGTCGAGTCAGCGGGGGCGCGGGGGATACGCAGTATTTT	CAISRVSGGAGDTQYF
TRBV12-5	-	-	TRBJ2-1	TGTGCTAGTGGGGCAGCGGCCTTAAGGCGGTTCTTC	CASGAAALRRFF
TRBV2	-	-	TRBJ1-2	TGTGCCAGCAGATCAGAGCTTCATGGCTACACCTTC	CASRSELHGYTF
TRBV18	-	-	TRBJ1-5	TGTGCCAGCTCACCAGTCGGACTCAATCAGCCCCAGCATTTT	CASSPVGLNQPQHF
TRBV19	-	-	TRBJ1-3	TGTGCCAGTAGTGACGCCCGGGTTGTCTCTGGAAACACCATATATTTT	CASSDARVVSGNTIYF
TRBV4-1	-	-	TRBJ1-3	TGCGCCAGCACCCCAGTGGGCTCTGGAAACACCATATATTTT	CASTPVGSGNTIYF
TRBV27	TRBD1	-	TRBJ2-7	TGTGCCAGCAGCGTCGGGGTCAACAGGGGGCCCACCTACGAGCAGTACTTC	CASSVGVNRGPTYEQYF
TRBV5-6	TRBD1	-	TRBJ2-4	TGTGCCAGCAGGGACGGACAGGATTTAGCCAAAAACATTCAGTACTTC	CASRDGQDLAKNIQYF
TRBV27	-	-	TRBJ1-5	TGTGCCAGCAGTTTCTCGGGCTTGAAGCCCCAGCATTTT	CASSFSGLKPQHF
TRBV19	-	-	TRBJ1-1	TGTGCCAGTAGCCTGACAGCACAAAACACTGAAGCTTTCTTT	CASSLTAQNTEAFF
TRBV10-3	-	once	TRBJ1-3	TGTGCCATCAGTGACCCCCTCAGGGGAAGCTCTGGAAACACCATATATTTT	CAISDPLRGSSGNTIYF
TRBV5-6	-	-	TRBJ1-5	TGTGCCAGCAGCTTGGTGCAGTTATTGGGCAATCAGCCCCAGCATTTT	CASSLVQLLGNQPQHF
TRBV28	-	once	TRBJ1-2	TGTGCCAGCAGCCTCCGGGGCTATGGCTACACCTTC	CASSLRGYGYTF
TRBV30	-	-	TRBJ1-6	TGTGCCCGAGGTGGGAGCTCCTATAATTCACCCCTCCACTTT	CARGGSSYNSPLHF
TRBV18	TRBD1	-	TRBJ1-6	TGTGCCAGCTCACCACTAGGGACAGAAAATTCACCCCTCCACTTT	CASSPLGTENSPLHF
TRBV4-1	TRBD2	-	TRBJ2-1	TGCGCCAGCAGCCAAGCGGCTAGCGGGGGCTCCTACAATGAGCAGTTCTTC	CASSQAASGGSYNEQFF
TRBV6-5	-	-	TRBJ1-1	TGTGCCAGCAGTTATGGGACCTCCGGGGGCACTGAAGCTTTCTTT	CASSYGTSGGTEAFF
TRBV19	-	once	TRBJ1-1	TGTGCCAGCCATGGGAGGGCTCGGATGAACACTGAAGCTTTCTTT	CASHGRARMNTEAFF
TRBV9	-	few	TRBJ2-1	TGTGCCAGCAGCGTAGGGGGGCTGGCGGAATACAATGAGCAGTTCTTC	CASSVGGLAEYNEQFF
TRBV10-3	-	-	TRBJ2-5	TGTGCCATCAGTGGTAGGGGGGGGCAAGAGACCCAGTACTTC	CAISGRGGQETQYF
TRBV5-1	-	-	TRBJ1-5	TGCGCCAGCAGCTTGGGAGGGGCAAGCAATCAGCCCCAGCATTTT	CASSLGGASNQPQHF
TRBV5-1	-	-	TRBJ1-4	TGCGCCAGCAGCTTGGCGGGGGCCGGGGGTGAAAAACTGTTTTTT	CASSLAGAGGEKLFF
TRBV3-1/TRBV3-2	TRBD1	-	TRBJ1-1	TGTGCCAGCAGCTTCGACAGGGGGCGTGGATTTAGCGCTGAAGCTTTCTTT	CASSFDRGRGFSAEAFF
TRBV18	-	-	TRBJ2-3	TGTGCCAGCTCACCACCGGTAAACACAGATACGCAGTATTTT	CASSPPVNTDTQYF
TRBV12-5	-	-	TRBJ2-5	TGTGCTAGTGGCCCCTCCGGGGAAGAGACCCAGTACTTC	CASGPSGEETQYF
TRBV12-3/TRBV12-4	-	-	TRBJ1-2	TGTGCCAGCAGCGGGACGGGGTCGAGCTACACCTTC	CASSGTGSSYTF
TRBV30	-	-	TRBJ2-3	TGTGCCTGGAGCCAAGGTAGCGGCACAGATACGCAGTATTTT	CAWSQGSGTDTQYF
TRBV24-1	-	-	TRBJ1-2	TGTGCCACCAGTGATTATATGGGCTCTGGCTACACCTTC	CATSDYMGSGYTF
TRBV24-1	-	-	TRBJ2-7	TGTGCCAAGGCCCCCCACGAGCAGTACTTC	CAKAPHEQYF
TRBV11-3	TRBD1	-	TRBJ1-4	TGTGCCAGCAGCCCTGAGGGTCAACAGGGGAGTGAAAAACTGTTTTTT	CASSPEGQQGSEKLFF
TRBV6-4	-	-	TRBJ1-5	TGTGCCAGCAGTGATGAGGGGGGGAATCAGCCCCAGCATTTT	CASSDEGGNQPQHF
TRBV12-3/TRBV12-4	-	-	TRBJ2-7	TGTGCCAGCAGTCCCCAGGCCTCCTACGAGCAGTACTTC	CASSPQASYEQYF
TRBV30	-	-	TRBJ1-5	TGTGCCTGGAGTGTAGGGGTCACCCGGAATCAGCCCCAGCATTTT	CAWSVGVTRNQPQHF
TRBV9	TRBD1	-	TRBJ2-3	TGTGCCAGCAGCGAGGTAGGGGTGACAGGGCCCACAGATACGCAGTATTTT	CASSEVGVTGPTDTQYF
TRBV25-1	-	-	TRBJ2-7	TGTGCCAGCAGTGACTTTGCGGGCAACAGGGCCTACGAGCAGTACTTC	CASSDFAGNRAYEQYF
TRBV24-1	-	-	TRBJ2-5	TGTGCCACCAGTGATTTGCAGGCGGCAGGGGCCCAGTACTTC	CATSDLQAAGAQYF
TRBV30	-	-	TRBJ1-1	TGTGCCTGGAGTGTACAGGTGCGAAGTGAAGCTTTCTTT	CAWSVQVRSEAFF
TRBV18	-	-	TRBJ2-7	TGTGCCAGCTCACCCGTTTTGGGAGAGCAGTACTTC	CASSPVLGEQYF
TRBV4-3	-	-	TRBJ1-2	TGCGCCAGCAGCCAAGATGGGCACACATGGGGTTCTGGGAATGGCTACACCTTC	CASSQDGHTWGSGNGYTF
TRBV6-5	-	-	TRBJ1-5	TGTGCCAGCAAGTGGGGGGGAGCTCAGCCCCAGCATTTT	CASKWGGAQPQHF
TRBV6-5	TRBD1	-	TRBJ1-2	TGTGCCAGCAGCCCCCGGACAGGGGTTTTCTATGGCTACACCTTC	CASSPRTGVFYGYTF
TRBV30	-	-	TRBJ1-2	TGTGCCTGGAGTGTACTGTTCGGGGGTGACTATGGCTACACCTTC	CAWSVLFGGDYGYTF
TRBV2	-	-	TRBJ1-1	TGTGCCAGCAGTACTTGGACTGAAGCTTTCTTT	CASSTWTEAFF
TRBV30	TRBD2	-	TRBJ2-3	TGTGCCTGGAGTGTATCAGCGGGAGGGCCCACAGATACGCAGTATTTT	CAWSVSAGGPTDTQYF
TRBV7-2	-	once	TRBJ2-3	TGTGCCAGCAGCTTAGCTGCGGCCCTGGATACGCAGTATTTT	CASSLAAALDTQYF